This entry describes one TCR beta chain. Its antigen is unidentified. Vbeta (60) and Jbeta (13) primers were used in the PCR. In the study's own analysis: Roughly 80 million unique TCR beta chains, 9 million to 14 million shared, were counted in a later analysis. Some clones are missing from TCRdb's copy, which holds only in-frame ones; the method was immunoSEQ multiplex PCR. D and trimming come from the DNA, and the V and J calls and clone size come from that table. The profile shows approximately 150,000 clones, over 70% of them singletons. This sample was included in a study of cytomegalovirus exposure and HLA in healthy donors. Findings and limits, study-wide: Later genetic work tied a missense DCLRE1C variant to beta-chain V and J trimming.

Sequencing used PBMCs. The receptor was derived from a man aged 35-49 years in good health and CMV-seronegative.

The CDR3 spells CASSSVTYEQYF. The CDR3 DNA reads as TGTGCCAGCTCATCCGTTACCTACGAGCAGTACTTC. The rearrangement joins TRBV18 to TRBJ2-7; D is uncertain. The ends were cut back, 5 bases at V and 2 bases at J, with 7 bases in the middle. The CDR3 is made up of 12 amino acids. CDR1 KGHSH and CDR2 LQKENI come from the germline V gene.